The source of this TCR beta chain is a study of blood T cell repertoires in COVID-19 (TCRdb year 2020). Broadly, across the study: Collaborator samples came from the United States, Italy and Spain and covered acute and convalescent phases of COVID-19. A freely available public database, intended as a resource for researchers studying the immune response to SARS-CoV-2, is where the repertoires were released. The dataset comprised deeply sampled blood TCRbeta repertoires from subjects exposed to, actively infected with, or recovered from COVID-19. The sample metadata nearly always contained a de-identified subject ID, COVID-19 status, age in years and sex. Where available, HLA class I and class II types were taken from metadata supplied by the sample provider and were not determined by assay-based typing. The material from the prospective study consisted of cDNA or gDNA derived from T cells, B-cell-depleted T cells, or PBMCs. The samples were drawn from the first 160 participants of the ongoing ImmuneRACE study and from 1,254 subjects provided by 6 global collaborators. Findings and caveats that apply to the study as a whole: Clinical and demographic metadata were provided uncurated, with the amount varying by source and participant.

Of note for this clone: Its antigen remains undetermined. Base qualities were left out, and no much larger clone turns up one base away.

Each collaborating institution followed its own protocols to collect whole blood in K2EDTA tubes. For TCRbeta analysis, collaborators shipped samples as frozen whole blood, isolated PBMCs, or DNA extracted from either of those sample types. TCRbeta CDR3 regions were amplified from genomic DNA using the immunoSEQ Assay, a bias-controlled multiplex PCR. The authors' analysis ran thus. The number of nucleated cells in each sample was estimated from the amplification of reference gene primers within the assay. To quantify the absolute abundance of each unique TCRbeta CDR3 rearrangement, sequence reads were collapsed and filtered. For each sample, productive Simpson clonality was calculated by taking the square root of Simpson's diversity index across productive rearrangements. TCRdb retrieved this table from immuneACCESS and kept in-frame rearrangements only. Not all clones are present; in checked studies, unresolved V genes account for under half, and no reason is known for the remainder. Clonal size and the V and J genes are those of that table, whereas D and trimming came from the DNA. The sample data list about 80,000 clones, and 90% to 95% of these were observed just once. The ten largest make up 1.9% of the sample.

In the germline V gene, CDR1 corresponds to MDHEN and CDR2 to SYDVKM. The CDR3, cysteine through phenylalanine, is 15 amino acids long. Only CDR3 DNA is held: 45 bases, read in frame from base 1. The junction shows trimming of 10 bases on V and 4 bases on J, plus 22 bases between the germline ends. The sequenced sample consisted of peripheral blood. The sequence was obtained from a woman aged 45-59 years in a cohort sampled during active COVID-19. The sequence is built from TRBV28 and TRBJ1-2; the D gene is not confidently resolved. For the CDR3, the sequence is CATQRQVGFSYGYTF. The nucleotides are TGTGCCACCCAAAGGCAGGTCGGTTTTTCCTATGGCTACACCTTC.